A selection of T cell receptor beta chains follows, all from one sample in a study of cytomegalovirus exposure and HLA in healthy donors. The method was immunoSEQ multiplex PCR; TCRdb's version includes in-frame clones alone and lacks a portion of them. The sample holds some 120,000 clones, 80% to 90% seen once. The sample was PBMCs. Receptor source: a woman between 25 and 40 years old in good health and CMV-seronegative. Both conserved end residues are part of each CDR3. The D gene is left open where the match is weak. A clone size is listed for some rows: how often the clone was seen (once, few, many), or a class if it is expanded.

v_call: TRBV5-1; clone_size: .; d_call: TRBD1; j_call: TRBJ2-3; cdr3_length: 17; cdr3_nt: TGCGCCAGCAGCCTCGGGACAGGGCAGGGGTACACAGATACGCAGTATTTT; cdr3_aa: CASSLGTGQGYTDTQYF
v_call: TRBV2; clone_size: .; d_call: TRBD2; j_call: TRBJ2-7; cdr3_length: 18; cdr3_nt: TGTGCCAGCAGTGAAGTTAAGCTGTCATTTCGGGAGGCCTACGAGCAGTACTTC; cdr3_aa: CASSEVKLSFREAYEQYF
v_call: TRBV15; clone_size: many; d_call: .; j_call: TRBJ1-3; cdr3_length: 18; cdr3_nt: TGTGCCACCAGCAGAGTCGGCCGAGACCGACAGAGGGGAAACACCATATATTTT; cdr3_aa: CATSRVGRDRQRGNTIYF
v_call: TRBV9; clone_size: .; d_call: .; j_call: TRBJ2-2; cdr3_length: 13; cdr3_nt: TGTGCCAGCAGCGTTAGCTTTTACGGGGAGCTGTTTTTT; cdr3_aa: CASSVSFYGELFF
v_call: TRBV14; clone_size: .; d_call: .; j_call: TRBJ2-7; cdr3_length: 15; cdr3_nt: TGTGCCAGCAGCCAAAGCCAGGTCAGCTCCTACGAGCAGTACTTC; cdr3_aa: CASSQSQVSSYEQYF
v_call: TRBV4-3; clone_size: .; d_call: TRBD2; j_call: TRBJ2-1; cdr3_length: 17; cdr3_nt: TGCGCCAGCAGCCAAGATCTGCGGGAGGGCCGTAGTAATGAGCAGTTCTTC; cdr3_aa: CASSQDLREGRSNEQFF
v_call: TRBV6-1; clone_size: .; d_call: .; j_call: TRBJ1-1; cdr3_length: 12; cdr3_nt: TGTGCCAGCAGAGCGGGTTTCACTGAAGCTTTCTTT; cdr3_aa: CASRAGFTEAFF
v_call: TRBV4-1; clone_size: once; d_call: TRBD1; j_call: TRBJ1-1; cdr3_length: 17; cdr3_nt: TGCGCCAGCAGCCTTGGACAGGGGGGGATGATGAACACTGAAGCTTTCTTT; cdr3_aa: CASSLGQGGMMNTEAFF
v_call: TRBV11-3; clone_size: .; d_call: TRBD2; j_call: TRBJ2-3; cdr3_length: 16; cdr3_nt: TGTGCCAGCAGCTTACGCCCGGGGGGGAGCACAGATACGCAGTATTTT; cdr3_aa: CASSLRPGGSTDTQYF
v_call: TRBV5-4; clone_size: .; d_call: .; j_call: TRBJ2-5; cdr3_length: 15; cdr3_nt: TGTGCCAGCAGCTTGGATCGACGGGGTCGAGAGACCCAGTACTTC; cdr3_aa: CASSLDRRGRETQYF
v_call: TRBV4-2; clone_size: .; d_call: TRBD2; j_call: TRBJ2-7; cdr3_length: 15; cdr3_nt: TGTGCCAGCAGCCGGACTAGCGGGACCACCTACGAGCAGTACTTC; cdr3_aa: CASSRTSGTTYEQYF
v_call: TRBV5-8; clone_size: .; d_call: .; j_call: TRBJ1-1; cdr3_length: 15; cdr3_nt: TGTGCCAGCGAGGGTTACGGGGGGACTAACACTGAAGCTTTCTTT; cdr3_aa: CASEGYGGTNTEAFF
v_call: TRBV18; clone_size: .; d_call: .; j_call: TRBJ2-1; cdr3_length: 15; cdr3_nt: TGTGCCAGCTCACCTTTAGGGGCACCCAACAATGAGCAGTTCTTC; cdr3_aa: CASSPLGAPNNEQFF
v_call: TRBV10-3; clone_size: once; d_call: .; j_call: TRBJ1-1; cdr3_length: 14; cdr3_nt: TGTGCCACCTCGGATCCAGGTGGGAACACTGAAGCTTTCTTT; cdr3_aa: CATSDPGGNTEAFF
v_call: TRBV30; clone_size: .; d_call: TRBD1; j_call: TRBJ2-7; cdr3_length: 14; cdr3_nt: TGTGCCTGGAGTGTAGGGACAGGGCTCTACGAGCAGTACTTC; cdr3_aa: CAWSVGTGLYEQYF
v_call: TRBV11-2; clone_size: .; d_call: TRBD2; j_call: TRBJ2-7; cdr3_length: 19; cdr3_nt: TGTGCCAGCAGCTTAGAATTTACAGGCGGGACTAGCGGAGCCTACGAGCAGTACTTC; cdr3_aa: CASSLEFTGGTSGAYEQYF
v_call: TRBV21-1; clone_size: .; d_call: .; j_call: TRBJ1-1; cdr3_length: 15; cdr3_nt: TGTGCCAGCAGCAAAGGGGGGGGGTGGGGCACTGAAGCTTTCTTT; cdr3_aa: CASSKGGGWGTEAFF
v_call: TRBV9; clone_size: .; d_call: TRBD2; j_call: TRBJ2-1; cdr3_length: 18; cdr3_nt: TGTGCCAGCAGCGTAGCTCCCGCTAGCGGGGGCTACCGGGGTGAGCAGTTCTTC; cdr3_aa: CASSVAPASGGYRGEQFF
v_call: TRBV29-1; clone_size: few; d_call: .; j_call: TRBJ1-1; cdr3_length: 14; cdr3_nt: TGCAGCGTTGGTCGGGTAGGGGGGGACACTGAAGCTTTCTTT; cdr3_aa: CSVGRVGGDTEAFF
v_call: TRBV6-5; clone_size: .; d_call: .; j_call: TRBJ1-1; cdr3_length: 13; cdr3_nt: TGTGCCAGCAAAGTCGATCGAGGGTCTGAAGCTTTCTTT; cdr3_aa: CASKVDRGSEAFF
v_call: TRBV5-6; clone_size: .; d_call: .; j_call: TRBJ1-1; cdr3_length: 14; cdr3_nt: TGTGCCAGCAGCTTGTATCCGACCTCATCGGGTGCTTTCTTT; cdr3_aa: CASSLYPTSSGAFF
v_call: TRBV2; clone_size: .; d_call: TRBD1; j_call: TRBJ2-2; cdr3_length: 15; cdr3_nt: TGTGCCAGCAAACTACAGGGGGCACGGACCGGGGAGCTGTTTTTT; cdr3_aa: CASKLQGARTGELFF
v_call: TRBV6-5; clone_size: .; d_call: TRBD2; j_call: TRBJ2-7; cdr3_length: 15; cdr3_nt: TGTGCCAGCAGACTAGCGGGAGGGCTCTCCTACGAGCAGTACTTC; cdr3_aa: CASRLAGGLSYEQYF
v_call: TRBV7-9; clone_size: .; d_call: .; j_call: TRBJ2-7; cdr3_length: 11; cdr3_nt: TGTGCCAGCAGCTTACACGCCGGGCAGTACTTC; cdr3_aa: CASSLHAGQYF
v_call: TRBV9; clone_size: few; d_call: TRBD2; j_call: TRBJ2-1; cdr3_length: 14; cdr3_nt: TGTGCCAGCAGCGCCTCTAGCGGCTACAATGAGCAGTTCTTC; cdr3_aa: CASSASSGYNEQFF
v_call: TRBV4-1; clone_size: .; d_call: .; j_call: TRBJ2-2; cdr3_length: 16; cdr3_nt: TGCGCCAGCAGCCAAGACCTCACCAGGTGGCCCGGGGAGCTGTTTTTT; cdr3_aa: CASSQDLTRWPGELFF
v_call: TRBV19; clone_size: .; d_call: .; j_call: TRBJ2-5; cdr3_length: 11; cdr3_nt: TGTGCCAGTGCCGAGACGACAACCCAGTACTTC; cdr3_aa: CASAETTTQYF
v_call: TRBV2; clone_size: .; d_call: TRBD2; j_call: TRBJ2-5; cdr3_length: 16; cdr3_nt: TGTGCCAGCACCACTCCCGCCCCTAGCGGGAAAGAGACCCAGTACTTC; cdr3_aa: CASTTPAPSGKETQYF
v_call: TRBV13; clone_size: .; d_call: .; j_call: TRBJ1-3; cdr3_length: 15; cdr3_nt: TGTGCCAGCAGCTTATACGAACAGGGAAGAAACACCATATATTTT; cdr3_aa: CASSLYEQGRNTIYF
v_call: TRBV5-1; clone_size: .; d_call: TRBD1; j_call: TRBJ1-6; cdr3_length: 15; cdr3_nt: TGCGCCAGCGGGACAGGGGGCTTCACCAATTCACCCCTCCACTTT; cdr3_aa: CASGTGGFTNSPLHF
v_call: TRBV13; clone_size: once; d_call: TRBD1; j_call: TRBJ2-5; cdr3_length: 14; cdr3_nt: TGTGCCAGCAGCTCAAAGACAGGGGGAGAGACCCAGTACTTC; cdr3_aa: CASSSKTGGETQYF
v_call: TRBV7-2; clone_size: .; d_call: .; j_call: TRBJ2-1; cdr3_length: 15; cdr3_nt: TGTGCCAGCAGCCTACAGGAAGCCCTGTACAATGAGCAGTTCTTC; cdr3_aa: CASSLQEALYNEQFF
v_call: TRBV6-5; clone_size: .; d_call: .; j_call: TRBJ2-7; cdr3_length: 14; cdr3_nt: TGTGCCAGCAGTCCTCATGGAGTTTCCTACGAGCAGTACTTC; cdr3_aa: CASSPHGVSYEQYF
v_call: TRBV14; clone_size: .; d_call: TRBD1; j_call: TRBJ1-1; cdr3_length: 15; cdr3_nt: TGTGCCAGCAGCCGCCAGGGGGACATGAACACTGAAGCTTTCTTT; cdr3_aa: CASSRQGDMNTEAFF
v_call: TRBV5-1; clone_size: .; d_call: TRBD1; j_call: TRBJ2-7; cdr3_length: 15; cdr3_nt: TGCGCCAGCAGCTCACTGACAGGGGGCTCCTACGAGCAGTACTTC; cdr3_aa: CASSSLTGGSYEQYF
v_call: TRBV4-2; clone_size: .; d_call: .; j_call: TRBJ2-3; cdr3_length: 15; cdr3_nt: TGTGCCAGCAGCCCCCTGGCGGATGGCACAGATACGCAGTATTTT; cdr3_aa: CASSPLADGTDTQYF
v_call: TRBV9; clone_size: .; d_call: TRBD2; j_call: TRBJ2-7; cdr3_length: 15; cdr3_nt: TGTGCCAGCAGCGTAGGGACTAGCGGGGCGGGGGAGCAGTACTTC; cdr3_aa: CASSVGTSGAGEQYF
v_call: TRBV29-1; clone_size: few; d_call: .; j_call: TRBJ1-2; cdr3_length: 11; cdr3_nt: TGCAGCGTTCCCGTGCGGGCTGGCTACACCTTC; cdr3_aa: CSVPVRAGYTF
v_call: TRBV28; clone_size: once; d_call: TRBD2; j_call: TRBJ2-3; cdr3_length: 18; cdr3_nt: TGTGCCAGCACCTTTACTAGCGGGAGGGCTGTGGGCACAGATACGCAGTATTTT; cdr3_aa: CASTFTSGRAVGTDTQYF
v_call: TRBV5-4; clone_size: .; d_call: TRBD1; j_call: TRBJ1-1; cdr3_length: 14; cdr3_nt: TGTGCCAGCAGCTTGCAGGGGGTGAACACTGAAGCTTTCTTT; cdr3_aa: CASSLQGVNTEAFF
v_call: TRBV28; clone_size: .; d_call: .; j_call: TRBJ2-2; cdr3_length: 17; cdr3_nt: TGTGCCAGCAGTTTACCTGAGCTACAGGGAAATACCGGGGAGCTGTTTTTT; cdr3_aa: CASSLPELQGNTGELFF
v_call: TRBV11-3; clone_size: .; d_call: .; j_call: TRBJ2-7; cdr3_length: 13; cdr3_nt: TGTGCCAGCAGCACAAGTTACAGGGACGAGCAGTACTTC; cdr3_aa: CASSTSYRDEQYF
v_call: TRBV18; clone_size: .; d_call: TRBD1; j_call: TRBJ2-7; cdr3_length: 13; cdr3_nt: TGTGCCAGCTCTGAACAGGGGATTGGGGAGCAGTACTTC; cdr3_aa: CASSEQGIGEQYF
v_call: TRBV5-4; clone_size: .; d_call: TRBD2; j_call: TRBJ2-7; cdr3_length: 11; cdr3_nt: TGTGCCAGCAGCTTTAGCGGGAAGCAGTACTTC; cdr3_aa: CASSFSGKQYF
v_call: TRBV7-8; clone_size: .; d_call: .; j_call: TRBJ1-1; cdr3_length: 12; cdr3_nt: TGTGCCAGCAGCTTAGATCAGGAGGGAGCTTTCTTT; cdr3_aa: CASSLDQEGAFF